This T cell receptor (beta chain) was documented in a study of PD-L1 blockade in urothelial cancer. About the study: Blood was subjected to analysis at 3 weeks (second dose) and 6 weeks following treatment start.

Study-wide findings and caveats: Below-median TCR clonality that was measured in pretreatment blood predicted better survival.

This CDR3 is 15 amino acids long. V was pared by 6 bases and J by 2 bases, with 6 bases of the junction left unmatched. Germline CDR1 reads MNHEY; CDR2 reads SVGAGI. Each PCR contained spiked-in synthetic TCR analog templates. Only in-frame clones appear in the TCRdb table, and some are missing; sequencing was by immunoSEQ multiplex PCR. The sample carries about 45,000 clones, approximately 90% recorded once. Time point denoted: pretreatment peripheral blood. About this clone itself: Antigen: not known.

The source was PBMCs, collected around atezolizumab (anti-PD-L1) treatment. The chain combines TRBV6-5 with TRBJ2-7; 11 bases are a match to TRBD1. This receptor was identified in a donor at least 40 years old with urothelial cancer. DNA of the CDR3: TGTGCCAGCAGCCCCGGACAGGGGGCCCCCTACGAGCAGTACTTC. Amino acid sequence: CASSPGQGAPYEQYF.